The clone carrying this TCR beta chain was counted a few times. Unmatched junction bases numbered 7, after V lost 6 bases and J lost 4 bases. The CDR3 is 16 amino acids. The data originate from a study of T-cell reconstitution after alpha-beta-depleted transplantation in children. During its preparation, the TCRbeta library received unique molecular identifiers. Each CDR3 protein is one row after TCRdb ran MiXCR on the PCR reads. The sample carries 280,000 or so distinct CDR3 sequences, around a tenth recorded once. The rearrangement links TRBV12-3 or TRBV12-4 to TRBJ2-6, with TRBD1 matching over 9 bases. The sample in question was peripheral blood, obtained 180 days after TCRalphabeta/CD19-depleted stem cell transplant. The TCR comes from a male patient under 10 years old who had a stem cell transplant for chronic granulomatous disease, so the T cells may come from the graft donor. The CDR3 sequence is CASRTGTGSGANVLTF. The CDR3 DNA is TGTGCCAGCAGAACCGGGACAGGGTCCGGGGCCAACGTCCTGACTTTC.